The 12 T cell receptor beta chains presented below share a single source sample, sequenced in a study of a mutant IDH1 vaccine in newly diagnosed glioma (dated by TCRdb to the early 2020s). The antigens for these receptors are not known. Libraries were made using the immunoSEQ multiplex PCR assay. TCRdb stores this immuneACCESS table with in-frame sequences only. Part of the clones is absent; in the studies checked, under half of the shortfall reflects unresolved V genes, and no reason is known for the rest. Present in this sample are 77,000 or so clones, 85% to 90% of which were seen just once. The top ten constitute approximately 0.8% of the sample. The time point label of this sample denotes: week 23, last vaccination. Each vaccine dose, consisting of 300 ug of a 20-mer mutant IDH1 peptide in Montanide, was administered subcutaneously with topical imiquimod. The sequenced sample was PBMCs, obtained from a glioma patient whose treatment included an IDH1 peptide vaccine. These receptors were taken from a woman in her 50s with glioma.

The rearrangement uses TRBV9 and TRBJ1-4, with D unclear. The CDR3 is 13 amino acids. V was cut by 0 bases and J by 8 bases, with 8 bases left in between. The germline V gene has CDR1 SGDLS and CDR2 YYNGEE. The CDR3 sequence: CASSVDGKEKLFF. The CDR3, as DNA: TGTGCCAGCAGCGTAGACGGAAAGGAAAAACTGTTTTTT.

This chain joins TRBV10-1 and TRBJ1-2, with no clear D. CDR1 and CDR2 (germline): WNHNN, SYGVQD (reference sequence). This CDR3 is 13 amino acids long. Trimming removed 3 bases from V and 2 bases from J, with 7 bases in between. The CDR3 nucleotides are TGCGCCAGCAGTGAATCTGGGAACTATGGCTACACCTTC. Amino acids: CASSESGNYGYTF.

The chain combines TRBV5-1 with TRBJ2-5; the match to TRBD1 covers 8 bases. CDR3 length equals 15 residues. With V trimmed by 4 bases and J by 5 bases, 10 bases remained unmatched. The V gene's germline CDR1 is SGHRS and CDR2 YFSETQ. CDR3 nucleotide sequence: TGCGCCAGCAGCCAAGCTCAGGGGGCACGGGAGACCCAGTACTTC. Protein product: CASSQAQGARETQYF.

The chain carries TRBV11-3 and TRBJ2-1; 10 nucleotides agree with TRBD2. V lost 0 bases and J lost 9; bases outside the gene matches: 11. The CDR3 length is 17 residues. Looked up from germline, CDR1 is SGHNT and CDR2 is YENEEA. CDR3 sequence reads: CASSLDDVLAGAGEQFF. DNA for the CDR3: TGTGCCAGCAGCTTAGATGACGTGCTAGCGGGAGCGGGTGAGCAGTTCTTC.

The chain carries TRBV7-3 and TRBJ2-3, with D uncertain. The CDR3 has 12 residues. Trimming removed 5 bases at V and 5 bases at J, with 8 bases between. CDR1 SGHTA and CDR2 FQGTGA come from the germline V gene. CDR3 DNA sequence: TGTGCCAGCAGCCGGGCCGGAGATACGCAGTATTTT. Encoded protein: CASSRAGDTQYF. The variable domain in full, completed from reference TRBV7-3 and TRBJ2-3, reads GAGVSQTPSNKVTEKGKYVELRCDPISGHTALYWYRQSLGQGPEFLIYFQGTGAADDSGLPNDRFFAVRPEGSVSTLKIQRTERGDSAVYLCASSRAGDTQYFGPGTRLTVL.

J is TRBJ1-1 and V is TRBV2; no definite D call. Germline-derived CDR1 and CDR2 are SNHLY and FYNNEI. The CDR3 is made up of 13 amino acids. CDR3: CAEVGSANTEAFF. CDR3 bases: TGTGCAGAGGTGGGGAGCGCGAACACTGAAGCTTTCTTT.

The genes are TRBV5-1 and TRBJ2-1, with TRBD1 identical over 8 bases. The CDR3 has 15 residues. V lost 4 bases, J lost 2 bases, and 5 bases stayed unmatched. Germline CDR1 SGHRS, CDR2 YFSETQ. In nucleotides, the CDR3 is TGCGCCAGCAGCATCTCCAGGGGGCCCTACAATGAGCAGTTCTTC. Encoded protein: CASSISRGPYNEQFF.

The CDR3 DNA reads as TGTGCCAGCTCACCAATGACAGGGTGGGACACTGAAGCTTTCTTT. It codes for CASSPMTGWDTEAFF. The chain joins TRBV18 to TRBJ1-1, with 7 bases aligning to TRBD1. The CDR3 runs to 15 residues. The J segment lost 3 bases and the V segment lost 2 bases, leaving 6 bases of the junction unmatched. Germline values: CDR1 KGHSH, CDR2 LQKENI.

V usage is TRBV18 and J usage is TRBJ2-1; tentatively, D is TRBD1 or TRBD2 (5 bases each). There are 14 residues in the CDR3. Germline CDR1 is KGHSH and CDR2 is LQKENI. V lost 1 base to trimming and J lost 5 bases, with 9 bases between them. CDR3 coding DNA: TGTGCCAGCTCACCACGGGACGGAAACAATGAGCAGTTCTTC. Its translation: CASSPRDGNNEQFF.

V gene TRBV28 combines with J gene TRBJ1-1; TRBD1 matches at 7 bases. CDR1 MDHEN and CDR2 SYDVKM come from the germline V gene. Trimming removed 2 bases from V and 2 bases from J; junction bases left unmatched: 8. This CDR3 region has 16 residues. CDR3 DNA sequence: TGTGCCAGCAGTTTAAATGGACAGGTGACTAACACTGAAGCTTTCTTT. Translated, it gives CASSLNGQVTNTEAFF.

This clone occurred a few times. The V gene is TRBV7-8, the J gene TRBJ1-2, with 7 nucleotides matching TRBD1. Trimming cost V 5 bases and J 4 bases; bases outside gene matches: 10. The CDR3 spans 15 residues. Per the germline V gene, CDR1 is SGHVS and CDR2 is FQNEAQ. The CDR3 DNA is TGTGCCAGCAGCCCAAGGGACAGCCGTCTCTATGGCTACACCTTC. Translating it yields CASSPRDSRLYGYTF.

This chain joins TRBV7-2 and TRBJ1-2; a possible D gene is TRBD1 (6 bases). This CDR3 region has 14 residues. V was pared by 2 bases and J by 8 bases, with 15 bases between. Germline V gives CDR1 SGHTA, CDR2 FQGNSA. Here the CDR3 reads CASSLPGGAQGYTF. CDR3 coding DNA: TGTGCCAGCAGCTTACCGGGGGGCGCGCAGGGCTACACCTTC.